The clone carrying this TCR beta chain was counted once. The data are from a study of blood T cell repertoires in COVID-19. Individuals aged about 18 to 89 years were recruited from 20 to 25 US areas. Study processing details: It was from reference gene primer amplification that nucleated cell counts were estimated. This table comes from immunoSEQ multiplex PCR, and its TCRdb copy is limited to in-frame clones, with some not included. That table is the source of V, J and clone size, and D and trimming were worked out from the DNA. The sample carries about 200,000 clones, roughly four fifths recorded once. Sequenced input: PBMCs or T cells enriched from blood (not recorded which). The receptor's source is a man aged 35 to 55 who had recovered from COVID-19.

This CDR3 is CASSQETGGNGQPQHF. The CDR3 nucleotides are TGTGCCAGCAGCCAAGAGACAGGGGGCAATGGTCAGCCCCAGCATTTT. The chain links TRBV3-1 (or the pseudogene TRBV3-2) to TRBJ1-5; 10 bases map to TRBD1. The junction had 5 bases not matched to a gene; V was cut back by 0 bases and J by 6 bases. This CDR3 region has 16 residues. In germline, CDR1 is LGHDT, CDR2 YNNKEL (reference sequence).